A selection of T cell receptor beta chains follows, all from one sample in a study of blood T cells in healthy people across ages. TCRdb re-called the 5' RACE reads through MiXCR, storing one row per CDR3 protein. The sample yields about 970,000 distinct CDR3 sequences, roughly half seen once. The material sequenced was blood. These receptors were obtained from a woman aged 55-70 years in good health. Each CDR3 is given with its conserved first and last residue. Each record gives: D gene, clone size, V gene, J gene, CDR3 DNA, CDR3 protein. D genes are given only for firm matches. Clone size is given for some rows only: seen once, a few or many times, or a class if the clone is expanded.

>-|few|TRBV12-3/TRBV12-4|TRBJ2-2
TGTGCCAGCAGTTTATCTGGAACCGCGAACACCGGGGAGCTGTTTTTT
CASSLSGTANTGELFF
>-|-|TRBV11-2|TRBJ2-3
TGTGCCAGCAGCCCGACGCCGGAAAGGGAAGATACGCAGTATTTT
CASSPTPEREDTQYF
>-|-|TRBV16|TRBJ2-3
TGTGCCAGCAGTAACAGGAGTAGCACAGATACGCAGTATTTT
CASSNRSSTDTQYF
>TRBD2|-|TRBV9|TRBJ2-1
TGTGCCAGCAGCGTAGCTGGCGGGAGCATCGATGAGCAGTTCTTC
CASSVAGGSIDEQFF
>-|-|TRBV18|TRBJ2-7
TGTGCCAGCTCACCGGAAAGGGGATATGAGCAGTACTTC
CASSPERGYEQYF
>-|-|TRBV13|TRBJ2-3
TGTGCTCGGCTTGGACGAGTAGCGGGCACAGATACGCAGTATTTT
CARLGRVAGTDTQYF
>-|-|TRBV2|TRBJ1-5
TGTGCCAGCAGCGAGACGCGGGGAAGACAGCCCCAGCATTTT
CASSETRGRQPQHF
>-|-|TRBV27|TRBJ1-6
TGTGCCAGCAGTCTTTGGGGTGATAATTCACCCCTCCACTTT
CASSLWGDNSPLHF
>TRBD1|-|TRBV4-2|TRBJ2-1
TGTGCCAGCAGCCAACTTACGGGACAGAGTTACAATGAGCAGTTCTTC
CASSQLTGQSYNEQFF
>TRBD2|-|TRBV29-1|TRBJ2-2
TGCAGCGTTGCTAGCGGGAGAAACACCGGGGAGCTGTTTTTT
CSVASGRNTGELFF
>TRBD1|-|TRBV5-1|TRBJ2-5
TGCGCCAGCAGCTCCCTACCCGGACAGGGGGAGACCCAGTACTTC
CASSSLPGQGETQYF
>TRBD2|few|TRBV20-1|TRBJ2-7
TGCAGTGCTACCCCGGGGGGAAGGGCCTACGAGCAGTACTTC
CSATPGGRAYEQYF
>-|-|TRBV27|TRBJ2-1
TGTGCCAGCAGTTGGAATGCGAATGAGCAGTTCTTC
CASSWNANEQFF
>-|-|TRBV5-1|TRBJ2-7
TGCGCCAGCAGCTTGGGCCCTAGCGTAACCTACGAGCAGTACTTC
CASSLGPSVTYEQYF
>-|-|TRBV12-3/TRBV12-4|TRBJ1-1
TGTGCCAGCAGGTTACGGGGAGGGGCGACCACTGAAGCTTTCTTT
CASRLRGGATTEAFF
>-|-|TRBV7-9|TRBJ1-6
TGTGCCAGCAGCTTAGGACAGCTAACCAATTCACCCCTCCACTTT
CASSLGQLTNSPLHF
>TRBD2|-|TRBV4-3|TRBJ2-7
TGCGCCAGCAGCCAAGATTCAGTGGCGGGAGGATGTTACGAGCAGTACTTC
CASSQDSVAGGCYEQYF
>-|-|TRBV7-2|TRBJ2-3
TGTGCCAGCAGCCCTAGCGTGGATACGCAGTATTTT
CASSPSVDTQYF
>-|-|TRBV11-3|TRBJ2-5
TGTGCCAGCAGCTCTCAGGGGCCTGGAGAGACCCAGTACTTC
CASSSQGPGETQYF
>TRBD2|-|TRBV18|TRBJ2-7
TGTGCCAGCTCACCCGAAGGGACTAGTCCCGCGTACGAGCAGTACTTC
CASSPEGTSPAYEQYF
>-|-|TRBV27|TRBJ2-5
TGTGCCAGCAGTTCGGAAGGTACAGAGACCCAGTACTTC
CASSSEGTETQYF
>-|-|TRBV20-1|TRBJ1-1
TGCAGTGCTAGAGATCCGGGCAGGTCGAACACTGGAGCTTTCTTT
CSARDPGRSNTGAFF
>-|-|TRBV25-1|TRBJ2-7
TGTGCCAGCACAACCACCGCCTACGAGCAGTACTTC
CASTTTAYEQYF
>-|few|TRBV6-5|TRBJ2-7
TGTGCCAGCAACCCATCCGGTTCCTACGAGCAGTACTTC
CASNPSGSYEQYF
>TRBD1|few|TRBV12-3/TRBV12-4|TRBJ2-7
TGTGCCAGCAGTTTAAGTACCGGGACAGGCAACTACGAGCAGTACTTC
CASSLSTGTGNYEQYF
>TRBD2|few|TRBV12-3/TRBV12-4|TRBJ2-3
TGTGCCAGCAGTCATAGCGGGAGAGGGGATACGCAGTATTTT
CASSHSGRGDTQYF
>TRBD2|-|TRBV7-2|TRBJ2-5
TGTGCCAGCAGCCGGACTAGCGGGAAAGGGACCCAGTACTTC
CASSRTSGKGTQYF
>-|once|TRBV9|TRBJ2-1
TGTGCCAGCAGCCAGTTAGGACTTGGGAATGAGCAGTTCTTC
CASSQLGLGNEQFF
>-|-|TRBV28|TRBJ2-3
TGTGCCAGCAGTGTCACAGGGTTGCATACGCAGTATTTT
CASSVTGLHTQYF
>TRBD2|-|TRBV24-1|TRBJ2-1
TGTGCCACCAGTGGGCGACTAGCGGGAGGGAAAGTCTATGAGCAGTTCTTC
CATSGRLAGGKVYEQFF
>-|-|TRBV23-1|TRBJ2-7
TGCGCCAACCAACGGGGACAACCCTACGAGCAGTACTTC
CANQRGQPYEQYF
>-|-|TRBV20-1|TRBJ2-3
TGCAGTGCTAGAGACACATTACAGGGTGTGAAGCAGTATTTT
CSARDTLQGVKQYF
>-|-|TRBV20-1|TRBJ2-5
TGCAGTGCTAGAGATCCCAGGGAGTACCAAGGGACCCAGTACTTC
CSARDPREYQGTQYF
>-|-|TRBV6-1|TRBJ2-4
TGTGCCAGTTCCGGGACGGGGTTGGAAGTGCAGTACTTC
CASSGTGLEVQYF
>-|-|TRBV20-1|TRBJ1-4
TGCAGTGCTAGTAGGACAAGGAATGAAAAACTGTTTTTT
CSASRTRNEKLFF
>-|-|TRBV12-3/TRBV12-4|TRBJ2-3
TGTGCCAGCAACGGCCGAGTCAGAGCAGATACGCAGTATTTT
CASNGRVRADTQYF
>TRBD2|few|TRBV7-2|TRBJ2-1
TGTGCCAGCAGCTTCGCTGGGGGGGGCAATGAGCAGTTCTTC
CASSFAGGGNEQFF
>-|-|TRBV18|TRBJ2-4
TGTGCCAGCTCACCCCCGACAGCAGCCAAAAACATTCAGTACTTC
CASSPPTAAKNIQYF
>TRBD1|-|TRBV10-3|TRBJ1-1
TGTGCCATCCGGGACAGGACAGGTTACACTGAAGCTTTCTTT
CAIRDRTGYTEAFF
>TRBD2|-|TRBV7-2|TRBJ2-7
TGTGCCAGCAGCTTGGGGACTAGTTCCGAGCAGTACTTC
CASSLGTSSEQYF
>TRBD1|-|TRBV5-1|TRBJ2-7
TGCGCCAGCAGCGTGGGACAGGGGGTTTCCGAGCAGTACTTC
CASSVGQGVSEQYF
>-|-|TRBV6-2/TRBV6-3|TRBJ2-7
TGTGCCACCTTACCTAGCGGACAGTACGAGCAGTACTTC
CATLPSGQYEQYF
>-|-|TRBV4-1|TRBJ1-4
TGCGCCAGCAGCCAAGACCAATCCCGGGACATGAAGAATGAAAAACTGTTTTTT
CASSQDQSRDMKNEKLFF
>TRBD1|-|TRBV29-1|TRBJ2-2
TGCAGCGGTCACAGGGGCGACACCGGGGAGCTGTTTTTT
CSGHRGDTGELFF